These 22 T cell receptor beta chains share one sample of origin, sequenced in a study of brain T cells in children with intractable seizures. This sample's time point: blood from clinic visit 5 months post-surgery; TSC patient then seizure free. TCRdb's table, derived via immunoSEQ multiplex PCR, lists solely in-frame clones and lacks some. The repertoire has about 320,000 clones, nearly 95% of them found once; the top ten carry 4.5% to 7%. The sequences come from peripheral blood, collected approximately 5 months after surgery. These receptors were collected from a boy under three years old with tuberous sclerosis and intractable seizures.

The rearrangement links TRBV7-9 to TRBJ2-1; tentatively, D is TRBD1 (6 bases). Germline V gives CDR1 SEHNR, CDR2 FQNEAQ (reference sequence). V shed 3 bases and J shed 6 bases, with 18 bases lying between them. This CDR3 is 16 amino acids long. CDR3 in DNA: TGTGCCAGCAGCTTCCCAGGGGCGGGTGTCGGCAATGAGCAGTTCTTC. The encoded protein is CASSFPGAGVGNEQFF.

V and J are TRBV11-2 and TRBJ2-7, with a weak D call TRBD1 (6 bases). CDR1 and CDR2 (germline): SGHAT, FQNNGV. The V gene lost 4 bases and the J gene lost 1 base, with 14 bases spanning the gap. There are 15 residues in the CDR3. CDR3 sequence: CASSSWTVWSYEQYF. CDR3 coding DNA: TGTGCCAGCAGCTCCTGGACAGTTTGGTCCTACGAGCAGTACTTC.

The V call is TRBV12-3 or TRBV12-4, the J call TRBJ2-7; the D is unclear. The CDR3 length is 13 residues. Trimming stripped 5 bases from V and 2 bases from J, with 10 bases between. CDR3 residues: CASSQTVPYEQYF. DNA for the CDR3: TGTGCCAGCAGTCAGACGGTGCCCTACGAGCAGTACTTC.

Points on this clone: This CDR3 is also generated by other DNA sequences in the sample. The chain recombines TRBV9 with TRBJ2-1, with D maybe TRBD2 (6 bases). V dropped 0 bases and J dropped 1 base, with 8 bases sitting between them. Germline assignment: CDR1 SGDLS and CDR2 YYNGEE. The CDR3 consists of 15 residues. The CDR3 bases are TGTGCCAGCAGCGTAGTCGGGGGTTCCTACAATGAGCAGTTCTTC. Translating it yields CASSVVGGSYNEQFF.

V and J are TRBV7-9 and TRBJ2-7; the match to TRBD1 covers 10 bases. After removal of 5 bases from V and 2 bases from J, the junction contained 12 bases not matched to a gene. Germline V gives CDR1 SEHNR, CDR2 FQNEAQ (reference sequence). The CDR3 runs 17 residues. The CDR3 nucleotides are TGTGCCAGCAGCCAGTTGGGGGGGACAGGGGAACCCTACGAGCAGTACTTC. Protein product: CASSQLGGTGEPYEQYF. Variable domain in full (rest from reference TRBV7-9 and TRBJ2-7): DTGVSQNPRHKITKRGQNVTFRCDPISEHNRLYWYRQTLGQGPEFLTYFQNEAQLEKSRLLSDRFSAERPKGSFSTLEIQRTEQGDSAMYLCASSQLGGTGEPYEQYFGPGTRLTVT.

The chain carries TRBV6-5 and TRBJ2-7, with 9 nucleotides matching TRBD2. CDR3 size: 15 residues. J was trimmed by 4 bases and V by 4 bases; bases with no gene match: 8. Germline V gene data show CDR1 as MNHEY and CDR2 as SVGAGI. The CDR3 region is CASSSSGTSRYEQYF. CDR3 DNA sequence: TGTGCCAGCAGTTCATCCGGGACTAGCAGATACGAGCAGTACTTC.

The chain couples TRBV11-1 to TRBJ2-7; 10 bases map to TRBD1. CDR1 and CDR2 (germline): SGHAT, FQDESV (reference sequence). V shed 4 bases and J 4 bases; nucleotides not matched to a gene: 10. The CDR3 contains 16 residues. Here the CDR3 reads CASSSQLTGGMYEQYF. The CDR3 DNA follows: TGTGCCAGCAGCTCGCAGTTGACAGGGGGCATGTACGAGCAGTACTTC. Based on the CDR3 plus reference TRBV11-1 and TRBJ2-7, the full variable domain is EAEVAQSPRYKITEKSQAVAFWCDPISGHATLYWYRQILGQGPELLVQFQDESVVDDSQLPKDRFSAERLKGVDSTLKIQPAELGDSAMYLCASSSQLTGGMYEQYFGPGTRLTVT.

This clone has only one observation. The chain joins TRBV19 to TRBJ1-1, with D possibly matching TRBD1 (5 bases). The V end was cut by 5 bases, the J end by 3 bases, with 10 bases between. Germline V CDR1 and CDR2: LNHDA, SQIVND (reference sequence). This CDR3 has 13 residues. This CDR3 is CASSLRGDTEAFF. In DNA form, the CDR3 reads TGTGCCAGTAGTTTGAGGGGAGACACTGAAGCTTTCTTT.

The V and J genes are TRBV6-5 and TRBJ1-2, with a possible D match to TRBD1 (5 bases). The CDR3 has 14 residues. Germline CDR1 MNHEY, CDR2 SVGAGI. The V end lost 6 bases, the J end lost 7 bases, and 18 bases lay between the germline ends. The CDR3: CASSWARVDSGYTF. DNA of the CDR3: TGTGCCAGCAGCTGGGCCAGGGTGGATAGTGGCTACACCTTC.

This chain joins TRBV10-3 and TRBJ2-7; 8 bases map to TRBD2. Trimming cost V 6 bases and J 3 bases; bases outside gene matches: 13. This CDR3 contains 16 residues. In germline, CDR1 is ENHRY, CDR2 SYGVKD. The chain's CDR3 is CAISNPAGGSLYEQYF. CDR3 nucleotide sequence: TGTGCCATCAGCAACCCCGCGGGGGGCTCCCTCTACGAGCAGTACTTC.

The rearrangement links TRBV6-1 to TRBJ2-7; TRBD1 agrees at 10 bases. Germline V gene sequence: CDR1 MNHNS, CDR2 SASEGT. After removal of 4 bases from V and 3 bases from J, the junction contained 12 bases not matched to a gene. The CDR3 contains 17 residues. CDR3 DNA: TGTGCCAGCAGTGGAAATCAAGGACAGGGGGTATTCTACGAGCAGTACTTC. Its translation is CASSGNQGQGVFYEQYF.

The chain joins TRBV15 to TRBJ2-1, with D possibly matching TRBD2 (5 bases). CDR3 length: 15 amino acids. Trimming removed 0 bases at V and 5 bases at J, with 11 bases between. From germline, CDR1 is LNHNV and CDR2 YYDKDF (reference sequence). The CDR3 is CATSRDRYGNNEQFF. The CDR3 region has the DNA TGTGCCACCAGCAGAGATCGTTACGGGAACAATGAGCAGTTCTTC.

The J gene is TRBJ1-6, the V gene TRBV6-5, with a possible D match to TRBD1 (5 bases). The CDR3 runs 14 residues. Germline loops: CDR1 MNHEY, CDR2 SVGAGI. The ends were cut back, 5 bases at V and 13 bases at J, with 18 bases in the middle. The CDR3 DNA follows: TGTGCCAGCAGTCTCGGACACGACGTTGGGCCCCTCCACTTT. Its protein product is CASSLGHDVGPLHF.

V gene TRBV19 combines with J gene TRBJ2-1; TRBD2 aligns across 7 bases. After removal of 1 base from V and 2 bases from J, the junction contained 5 bases not matched to a gene. The CDR3 covers 16 residues. CDR1 is LNHDA, CDR2 SQIVND, per germline (reference sequence). CDR3 residues: CASSIAAGATYNEQFF. The DNA for the CDR3 is TGTGCCAGTAGTATAGCGGCGGGAGCAACCTACAATGAGCAGTTCTTC.

This clone is a singleton in its sample. This chain joins TRBV19 and TRBJ2-4, with 8 bases lining up with TRBD1. The CDR3 extends over 19 amino acids. From germline, CDR1 is LNHDA and CDR2 SQIVND (reference sequence). With V trimmed by 3 bases and J by 0 bases, 13 bases remained unmatched. CDR3 DNA: TGTGCCAGTAGTATCGAGGCAGGGGGCTTCCAAGGAGCCAAAAACATTCAGTACTTC. Protein product: CASSIEAGGFQGAKNIQYF.

In this sample, this clone turned up once. This chain joins TRBV5-4 and TRBJ1-6, with 7 bases lining up with TRBD1. Per germline, CDR1 SGHNT and CDR2 YYREEE (reference sequence). The CDR3 is made up of 17 amino acids. The V segment lost 4 bases and the J segment 4 bases; nucleotides outside the gene matches: 11. The DNA for the CDR3 is TGTGCCAGCAGCCTCAACTTCCGGGACAGTTATAATTCACCCCTCCACTTT. This sequence encodes CASSLNFRDSYNSPLHF.

J is TRBJ1-5 and V is TRBV2, with TRBD1 matching 11 bases. V dropped 7 bases and J dropped 1; count of bases not matched to a gene: 9. The CDR3 runs 17 residues. CDR1 SNHLY and CDR2 FYNNEI come from the germline V gene. The CDR3 region is CASMGTGGIKSNQPQHF. The DNA of the CDR3 is TGTGCCAGCATGGGGACAGGGGGGATAAAGAGCAATCAGCCCCAGCATTTT.

The chain joins TRBV12-3 or TRBV12-4 to TRBJ2-5; D uncertain. Trimming shortened V by 1 base and J by 8 bases, and 8 bases separated the two germline ends. The CDR3 has 12 residues. The CDR3 region has the DNA TGTGCCAGCAGTTTAGATATTGACACCCAGTACTTC. It is translated as CASSLDIDTQYF.

The rearrangement joins TRBV18 to TRBJ1-3, with 7 bases lining up with TRBD1. Germline V gives CDR1 KGHSH, CDR2 LQKENI. V was clipped by 4 bases and J by 2 bases; unmatched bases: 2. The CDR3 totals 14 residues. The CDR3 sequence is CASSLDRAGNTIYF. The CDR3 region has the DNA TGTGCCAGCTCACTCGACAGGGCTGGAAACACCATATATTTT.

The chain uses TRBV18 and TRBJ1-3; TRBD1 might be the D (6 bases). The CDR3 loop spans 16 amino acids. Germline V lookup: CDR1 KGHSH, CDR2 LQKENI. The ends were cut back, 8 bases at V and 4 bases at J, with 21 bases in the middle. CDR3: CASTPSEGVLGNTIYF. The CDR3 region has the DNA TGTGCCAGCACCCCATCCGAGGGGGTATTAGGAAACACCATATATTTT.

V gene TRBV11-3 combines with J gene TRBJ2-7; D unresolved. Germline V gene sequence: CDR1 SGHNT, CDR2 YENEEA. The CDR3 is 18 amino acids. The ends were cut back, 5 bases at V and 3 bases at J, with 26 bases in the middle. The CDR3 loop reads CASSPDETWYRNHYEQYF. The CDR3 DNA sequence: TGTGCCAGCAGCCCCGACGAGACGTGGTACAGAAATCACTACGAGCAGTACTTC.

The J gene is TRBJ1-2, the V gene TRBV10-3, with D maybe TRBD1 (5 bases). CDR1 is ENHRY, CDR2 SYGVKD, per germline. Trimming pared 7 bases from V and 4 bases from J, leaving 10 bases between. There are 12 residues in the CDR3. The CDR3 reads CAIKGPIYGYTF. As DNA, the CDR3 is TGTGCCATCAAGGGACCAATCTATGGCTACACCTTC.